Following are 31 T cell receptor beta chains from one sample sequenced in a study of blood T cell repertoires in COVID-19. Method: immunoSEQ multiplex PCR; TCRdb's copy keeps in-frame clones and lacks some. Of 40,000 to 60,000 clones in the sample, about nine tenths were seen once. Sequenced sample: peripheral blood. The receptor set was obtained from a woman aged 80 or over with COVID-19, enrolled during active disease.

The chain carries TRBV20-1 and TRBJ1-2; D might be TRBD1 (5 bases). Trimming removed 3 bases from V and 8 bases from J, with 13 bases in between. CDR1 and CDR2 from the germline V gene are DFQATT and SNEGSKA (reference sequence). This CDR3 has 12 residues. CDR3 in DNA: TGCAGTGCTAGTCAACCAGGGCGAGGCTACACCTTC. Amino acids: CSASQPGRGYTF.

The chain employs TRBV11-2 and TRBJ2-4; the match to TRBD2 covers 9 bases. The ends lost 5 bases at V and 3 bases at J; junction bases unmatched: 14. Germline V gene data show CDR1 as SGHAT and CDR2 as FQNNGV. The CDR3 extends over 18 amino acids. The CDR3 reads CASSMSGRPGNVKNIQYF. CDR3 DNA sequence: TGTGCCAGCAGCATGAGCGGGAGGCCTGGAAATGTCAAAAACATTCAGTACTTC.

The V gene is TRBV5-1, the J gene TRBJ2-3; D is perhaps TRBD2 (5 bases). The CDR3 loop spans 16 amino acids. Between the trimmed V and J ends, which lost 0 bases and 8 bases, there was a span of 19 bases. Germline CDR1 is SGHRS and CDR2 is YFSETQ. This chain's CDR3 is CASSLAADRPRGTQYF. CDR3 in DNA: TGCGCCAGCAGCTTGGCAGCGGACCGACCCCGCGGTACGCAGTATTTT.

The chain carries TRBV11-2 and TRBJ1-3; no definite D call. Germline assignment: CDR1 SGHAT and CDR2 FQNNGV. There are 16 residues in the CDR3. Trimming left V 1 base short and J 1 base short, with 11 bases between. CDR3 loop: CASSLVSGRSGNTIYF. The DNA for the CDR3 is TGTGCCAGCAGCTTAGTTTCTGGCAGATCTGGAAACACCATATATTTT.

The count of this clone is one. J is TRBJ2-7 and V is TRBV10-1, with TRBD2 identical over 8 bases. Trimming at V came to 3 bases and at J to 5 bases, leaving 15 bases not matched to a gene. CDR1 and CDR2 (germline): WNHNN, SYGVQD (reference sequence). There are 17 residues in the CDR3. Here the CDR3 DNA reads TGCGCCAGCAGTGATTGCAGCGGGAGCACCATCCACCACGAGCAGTACTTC. Residues: CASSDCSGSTIHHEQYF.

The chain links TRBV5-1 to TRBJ1-1, with 8 bases identical to TRBD1. The germline V gene has CDR1 SGHRS and CDR2 YFSETQ. The junction had 13 bases not matched to a gene; V was cut back by 4 bases and J by 5 bases. The CDR3 is 16 residues long. In DNA form, the CDR3 reads TGCGCCAGCAGCGGGGGGACAGGCCGCGCGAGTACTGAAGCTTTCTTT. As protein: CASSGGTGRASTEAFF.

This chain uses TRBV7-9 with TRBJ2-5, with TRBD2 matching 7 bases. CDR1 and CDR2 (germline): SEHNR, FQNEAQ (reference sequence). The CDR3 is made up of 14 amino acids. J lost 3 bases, V lost 4 bases, and 5 bases had no gene match. CDR3 residues: CASSSGLRKETQYF. The DNA of the CDR3 is TGTGCCAGCAGCTCGGGACTAAGGAAAGAGACCCAGTACTTC.

This chain connects TRBV7-2 to TRBJ1-2; D is perhaps TRBD1 (5 bases). This CDR3 has 15 amino acids. Germline V CDR1 and CDR2: SGHTA, FQGNSA. Deletions cut 4 bases from V and 2 bases from J, with 14 bases between. CDR3 DNA: TGTGCCAGCAGCTCCCACACGACAGCGAACTATGGCTACACCTTC. Translating it yields CASSSHTTANYGYTF.

In its sample, this clone was seen a few times. The chain employs TRBV5-1 and TRBJ2-5; 9 bases are a match to TRBD2. V was clipped by 4 bases and J by 8 bases; unmatched bases: 12. The CDR3 is 15 amino acids. The germline V gene has CDR1 SGHRS and CDR2 YFSETQ. The CDR3 bases are TGCGCCAGCAGCCCAGGCGGCGGGGGGGCCTTCACCCAGTACTTC. This sequence encodes CASSPGGGGAFTQYF.

The chain carries TRBV6-1 and TRBJ2-2; D not certain. The CDR3 has 13 amino acids. V was clipped by 2 bases and J by 8 bases, with 9 bases between them. Germline CDR1 MNHNS, CDR2 SASEGT. The CDR3 loop reads CASSERVTGELFF. The DNA for the CDR3 is TGTGCCAGCAGTGAACGCGTTACGGGGGAGCTGTTTTTT.

The V call is TRBV19, the J call TRBJ1-5; TRBD1 matches at 7 bases. This CDR3 is built from 17 residues. From germline, CDR1 is LNHDA and CDR2 SQIVND (reference sequence). Trimming took 0 bases from V and 2 from J; bases not matched to a gene: 7. The CDR3 reads CASSIDPTGLRNQPQHF. The DNA of the CDR3 is TGTGCCAGTAGTATAGACCCGACAGGGTTACGCAATCAGCCCCAGCATTTT.

V is TRBV7-8 and J is TRBJ1-6, with D perhaps matching TRBD1 (6 bases). The CDR3 length is 13 residues. Germline values: CDR1 SGHVS, CDR2 FQNEAQ. The V and J ends lost 3 bases and 13 bases respectively, with 13 bases between them. Written as DNA, the CDR3 is TGTGCCAGCAGCTTCCTCAGGGGTAGGCCCCTCCACTTT. It codes for CASSFLRGRPLHF.

The chain couples TRBV28 to TRBJ2-1, with D possibly called TRBD1 or TRBD2 (9 bases each). The CDR3 runs 16 residues. Germline lookup yields CDR1 MDHEN and CDR2 SYDVKM. V was trimmed by 8 bases and J by 5 bases, leaving 22 bases between them. CDR3 sequence: CASRTGVLAGHNEQFF. CDR3 sequence (DNA): TGTGCCAGCCGGACAGGGGTGCTAGCGGGACACAATGAGCAGTTCTTC.

The chain is built from TRBV4-1 and TRBJ1-5; D is possibly TRBD1 (5 bases). V was pared by 1 base and J by 6 bases, with 7 bases between. The CDR3 has 13 residues. Germline V gene sequence: CDR1 MGHRA, CDR2 YSYEKL. CDR3 coding DNA: TGCGCCAGCAGCCAAGTGCAGGGTCAGCCCCAGCATTTT. Protein: CASSQVQGQPQHF.

The rearrangement uses TRBV7-9 and TRBJ2-3, with 10 positions matching TRBD1. V was clipped by 7 bases and J by 1 base; unmatched bases: 5. CDR1 SEHNR and CDR2 FQNEAQ come from the germline V gene (reference sequence). This CDR3 region has 15 residues. The CDR3 here is CASKDRGVGTDTQYF. In DNA, the CDR3 is TGTGCCAGCAAGGACAGGGGGGTGGGCACAGATACGCAGTATTTT.

The chain carries TRBV18 and TRBJ2-7, with 10 bases fitting TRBD1. V lost 3 bases, J lost 2 bases, and 22 bases stayed unmatched. The CDR3 consists of 21 residues. CDR1 is KGHSH and CDR2 is LQKENI in the germline V gene. Here the CDR3 DNA reads TGTGCCAGCTCACCCGAATCTATCGTGAGGACAGGGGGTGGAAATGCCTACGAGCAGTACTTC. It yields the protein CASSPESIVRTGGGNAYEQYF.

This clone was counted a single time. This rearrangement joins TRBV7-8 to TRBJ1-3; D remains unclear. V was clipped by 1 base and J by 4 bases, with 14 bases between them. Germline V gives CDR1 SGHVS, CDR2 FQNEAQ. The CDR3 covers 16 residues. Written as DNA, the CDR3 is TGTGCCAGCAGCTTAGGGGCGTCGCGTGGCGGAAACACCATATATTTT. This codes for CASSLGASRGGNTIYF.

The chain uses TRBV7-2 and TRBJ2-6, with 9 nucleotides matching TRBD2. V trimming: 2 bases; J trimming: 0 bases; junction bases outside the gene matches: 2. This CDR3 region has 17 residues. Germline-derived CDR1 and CDR2 are SGHTA and FQGNSA. The CDR3 reads CASSLLAGISGANVLTF. DNA of the CDR3: TGTGCCAGCAGCTTACTAGCGGGGATCTCTGGGGCCAACGTCCTGACTTTC.

CDR3 coding DNA: TGTGCCAGCAGCTTACAGGACGCCTACGAGCAGTACTTC. Translating it yields CASSLQDAYEQYF. The J gene is TRBJ2-7, the V gene TRBV5-4; D may be TRBD1 (5 bases). The CDR3 loop spans 13 amino acids. Germline V gives CDR1 SGHNT, CDR2 YYREEE (reference sequence). Trimming shortened V by 2 bases and J by 2 bases, and 8 bases separated the two germline ends. The complete variable domain, with remaining parts taken from reference TRBV5-4 and TRBJ2-7, reads ETGVTQSPTHLIKTRGQQVTLRCSSQSGHNTVSWYQQALGQGPQFIFQYYREEENGRGNFPPRFSGLQFPNYSSELNVNALELDDSALYLCASSLQDAYEQYFGPGTRLTVT.

The chain combines TRBV7-9 with TRBJ1-2, with D possibly matching TRBD1 (5 bases). V was shortened by 8 bases and J by 8 bases, with 12 bases between the two germline ends. This CDR3 spans 11 amino acids. CDR1 and CDR2 from the germline V gene are SEHNR and FQNEAQ (reference sequence). In DNA, the CDR3 is TGTGCCAGCGCACCGGGGGTCGGCTACACCTTC. This translates into CASAPGVGYTF.

The sample holds one count of this clone. V is TRBV27 and J is TRBJ1-5; 9 nucleotides line up with TRBD1. The CDR3 extends over 17 amino acids. The V and J ends lost 5 bases and 5 bases, in that order; junction bases with no gene match: 13. Germline CDR1 and CDR2: MNHEY and SMNVEV (reference sequence). For the CDR3, the DNA is TGTGCCAGCAGTCAAACCCTGCGACAGGGGGTCGATCAGCCCCAGCATTTT. This translates into CASSQTLRQGVDQPQHF.

For this clone: Relative to the germline gene, one junction end is altered; a read error may explain this. V gene TRBV5-1 combines with J gene TRBJ2-7; D perhaps matches TRBD1 (5 bases). The CDR3 has 14 amino acids. Germline assignment: CDR1 SGHRS and CDR2 YFSETQ. CDR3 loop: CATSTQGGTYEQYF. The CDR3 DNA sequence: TGCGCCACCAGCACTCAGGGTGGGACCTACGAGCAGTACTTC.

The CDR3 spells CASNRQGKNSPLHF. DNA of the CDR3: TGTGCCAGCAACCGACAGGGGAAGAATTCACCCCTCCACTTT. V and J are TRBV2 and TRBJ1-6; 8 nucleotides agree with TRBD1. V was clipped by 7 bases and J by 7 bases; unmatched bases: 6. The CDR3 has 14 amino acids. The germline V gene has CDR1 SNHLY and CDR2 FYNNEI.

The rearrangement joins TRBV6-5 to TRBJ1-2; D gene uncertain. Germline V lookup: CDR1 MNHEY, CDR2 SVGAGI. The CDR3 covers 13 residues. Trimming stripped 2 bases from V and 5 bases from J, with 9 bases between. CDR3 region: CASSYARLYGYTF. CDR3 nucleotides: TGTGCCAGCAGTTACGCCAGGCTTTATGGCTACACCTTC.

The chain employs TRBV7-2 and TRBJ1-5, with D unclear. Trimming left V 5 bases short and J 1 base short, with 12 bases between. The CDR3 totals 15 residues. Germline V gene data show CDR1 as SGHTA and CDR2 as FQGNSA. CDR3 protein: CASSQKGGSNQPQHF. The CDR3 nucleotides read TGTGCCAGCAGCCAGAAGGGAGGGAGCAATCAGCCCCAGCATTTT.

The chain joins TRBV4-1 to TRBJ2-3; 8 nucleotides align to TRBD2. CDR1 and CDR2 (germline): MGHRA, YSYEKL. V shed 0 bases and J 4 bases; nucleotides not matched to a gene: 9. CDR3 length equals 17 residues. Here the CDR3 DNA reads TGCGCCAGCAGCCAAGATAGGACGGGGGGGCGGTCAGATACGCAGTATTTT. It is translated as CASSQDRTGGRSDTQYF.

This CDR3 is CASSLPGGTQYF. The CDR3 bases are TGTGCCAGCAGCTTACCTGGAGGGACCCAGTACTTC. V usage is TRBV11-1 and J usage is TRBJ2-5; D is possibly TRBD2 (5 bases). CDR1 SGHAT and CDR2 FQDESV come from the germline V gene (reference sequence). V lost 2 bases and J 7 bases, leaving 8 bases between the germline ends. CDR3 length: 12 amino acids. The whole variable domain, filled in from reference TRBV11-1 and TRBJ2-5, reads EAEVAQSPRYKITEKSQAVAFWCDPISGHATLYWYRQILGQGPELLVQFQDESVVDDSQLPKDRFSAERLKGVDSTLKIQPAELGDSAMYLCASSLPGGTQYFGPGTRLLVL.

The V call is TRBV19, the J call TRBJ2-5; 8 bases line up with TRBD2. CDR3 length: 16 residues. From germline, CDR1 is LNHDA and CDR2 SQIVND (reference sequence). Trimming cost V 5 bases and J 4 bases; bases outside gene matches: 12. The CDR3 sequence: CASSPSSRAGGETQYF. The CDR3 DNA sequence: TGTGCCAGTAGTCCCTCCTCCCGCGCGGGGGGAGAGACCCAGTACTTC.

This clone was recorded only once. V usage is TRBV11-2 and J usage is TRBJ2-2, with 9 bases that match TRBD2. Germline V gives CDR1 SGHAT, CDR2 FQNNGV. The CDR3 runs 16 residues. Germline trimming cut 5 bases from V and 5 bases from J; bases unmatched to any gene: 9. CDR3 amino acids: CASSDISGRMTGELFF. CDR3 sequence (DNA): TGTGCCAGCAGCGACATAAGCGGGAGGATGACCGGGGAGCTGTTTTTT.

V gene TRBV28 combines with J gene TRBJ2-7; maybe TRBD2 (7 bases). Germline V CDR1 and CDR2: MDHEN, SYDVKM. The CDR3 is made up of 14 amino acids. V lost 6 bases and J 1 base, leaving 13 bases between the germline ends. The CDR3 DNA is TGTGCCAGCAGCGGGGGGCCCAGGTCCTACGAGCAGTACTTC. As protein: CASSGGPRSYEQYF.

This rearrangement joins TRBV2 to TRBJ2-4, with 9 nucleotides matching TRBD2. Germline loops: CDR1 SNHLY, CDR2 FYNNEI. After removal of 6 bases from V and 4 bases from J, the junction contained 7 bases not matched to a gene. The CDR3 has 15 residues. The CDR3 loop reads CASRVAGGPKNIQYF. CDR3 DNA: TGTGCCAGCAGGGTGGCGGGGGGGCCTAAAAACATTCAGTACTTC.